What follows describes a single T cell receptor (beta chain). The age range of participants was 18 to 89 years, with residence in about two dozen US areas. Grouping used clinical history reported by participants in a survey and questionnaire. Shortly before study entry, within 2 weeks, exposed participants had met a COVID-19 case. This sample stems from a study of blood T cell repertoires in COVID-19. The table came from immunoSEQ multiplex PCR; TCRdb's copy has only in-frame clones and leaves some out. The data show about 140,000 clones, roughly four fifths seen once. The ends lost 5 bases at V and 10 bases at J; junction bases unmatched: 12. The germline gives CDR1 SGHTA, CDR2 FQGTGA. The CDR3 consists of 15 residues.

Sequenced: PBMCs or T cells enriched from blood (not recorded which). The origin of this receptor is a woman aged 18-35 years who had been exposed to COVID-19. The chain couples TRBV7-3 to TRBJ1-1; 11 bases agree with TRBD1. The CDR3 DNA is TGTGCCAGCAGCCCGAGTACCGGGACAGGGGGTAGAGCTTTCTTT. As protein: CASSPSTGTGGRAFF.